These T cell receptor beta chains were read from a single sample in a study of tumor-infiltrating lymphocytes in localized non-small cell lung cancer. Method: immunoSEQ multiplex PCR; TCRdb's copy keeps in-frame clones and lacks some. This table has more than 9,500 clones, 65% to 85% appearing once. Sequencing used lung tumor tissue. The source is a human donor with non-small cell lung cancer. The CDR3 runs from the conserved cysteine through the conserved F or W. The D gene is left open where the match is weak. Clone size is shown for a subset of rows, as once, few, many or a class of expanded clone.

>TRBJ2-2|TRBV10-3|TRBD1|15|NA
TGTGCCATCAGTGCCGGGACAGGGGTCACCGGGGAGCTGTTTTTT
CAISAGTGVTGELFF
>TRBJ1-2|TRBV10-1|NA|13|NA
TGCGCCAGCAGTGAGTCGGGAGTGTCTGGCTACACCTTC
CASSESGVSGYTF
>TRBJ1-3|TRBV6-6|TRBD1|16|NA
TGTGCCAGCAGCCACGGGGACAGGGGATCTGGAAACACCATATATTTT
CASSHGDRGSGNTIYF
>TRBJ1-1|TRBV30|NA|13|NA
TGTGCCTGGGGGGCGGGGATGAACACTGAAGCTTTCTTT
CAWGAGMNTEAFF
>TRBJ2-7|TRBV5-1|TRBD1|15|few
TGCGCCAGCAGCTGGACAGGTCCTATGTCCTACGAGCAGTACTTC
CASSWTGPMSYEQYF
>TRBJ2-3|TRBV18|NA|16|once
TGTGCCAGCTCACCACGGAACAGGGAGGGCACAGATACGCAGTATTTT
CASSPRNREGTDTQYF
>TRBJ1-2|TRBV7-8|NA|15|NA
TGTGCCAGCAGCTTAGAGGATGGAGGGCTAGGCGGCTACACCTTC
CASSLEDGGLGGYTF
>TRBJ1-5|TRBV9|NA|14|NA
TGTGCCAGCAGCGTAGGATCCGGGAATGGGCCCCAGCATTTT
CASSVGSGNGPQHF
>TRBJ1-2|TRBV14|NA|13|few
TGTGCCAGCAGCCCGACAAGGGAGAGCGGCTACACCTTC
CASSPTRESGYTF
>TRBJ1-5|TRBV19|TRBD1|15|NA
TGTGCCAGTAGTATAGGGGGACAGGGGAATCAGCCCCAGCATTTT
CASSIGGQGNQPQHF
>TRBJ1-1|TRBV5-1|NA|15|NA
TGCGCCAGCAGCGCCGGCGGGACGAGGGTCACTGAAGCTTTCTTT
CASSAGGTRVTEAFF
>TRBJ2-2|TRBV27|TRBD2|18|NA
TGTGCCAGCAGTCTCCCCTGGGGGAGCGGGGGGGCCACCGGGGAGCTGTTTTTT
CASSLPWGSGGATGELFF